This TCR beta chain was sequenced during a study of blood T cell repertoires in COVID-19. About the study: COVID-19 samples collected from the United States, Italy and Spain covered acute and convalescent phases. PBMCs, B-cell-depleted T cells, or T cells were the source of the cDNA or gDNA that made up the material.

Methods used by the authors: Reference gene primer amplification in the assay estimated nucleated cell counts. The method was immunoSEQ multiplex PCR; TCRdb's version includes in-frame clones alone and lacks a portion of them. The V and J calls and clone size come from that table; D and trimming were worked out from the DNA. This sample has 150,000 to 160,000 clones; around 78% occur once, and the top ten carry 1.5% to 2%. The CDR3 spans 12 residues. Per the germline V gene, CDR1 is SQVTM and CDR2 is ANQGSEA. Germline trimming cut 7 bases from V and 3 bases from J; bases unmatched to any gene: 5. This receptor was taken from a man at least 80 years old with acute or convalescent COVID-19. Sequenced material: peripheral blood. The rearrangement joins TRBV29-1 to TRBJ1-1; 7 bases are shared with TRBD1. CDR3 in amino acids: CSGNDRDTEAFF. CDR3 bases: TGCAGCGGAAACGACAGGGACACTGAAGCTTTCTTT.